A single sample is the source of the 13 T cell receptor beta chains below, sequenced in a study of blood T cells in healthy people across ages. A second about 7 to 12 cycle PCR used barcoded and J-beta primers. Each CDR3 protein is one row after TCRdb ran MiXCR on the 5' RACE reads. The data contain over 1.5 million distinct CDR3 sequences, 40% to 55% of them seen just once; the ten biggest clones take up less than 2.5%. Material: blood. All receptors derive from a woman aged 40 to 50 in good health.

This sequence joins TRBV7-2 and TRBJ2-1, with TRBD1 identical over 7 bases. V lost 5 bases and J lost 6; bases outside the gene matches: 10. Germline lookup yields CDR1 SGHTA and CDR2 FQGNSA. This CDR3 has 15 residues. Written as DNA, the CDR3 is TGTGCCAGCAGCACACAACAGGGGTACGGCAATGAGCAGTTCTTC. This codes for CASSTQQGYGNEQFF.

V gene TRBV2 combines with J gene TRBJ1-2, with D maybe TRBD1 (5 bases). CDR3 size: 14 residues. Trimming removed 6 bases from V and 0 bases from J, with 11 bases in between. From germline, CDR1 is SNHLY and CDR2 FYNNEI. The DNA of the CDR3 is TGTGCCAGCAGAGGAGACAGTGCTAACTATGGCTACACCTTC. Protein sequence: CASRGDSANYGYTF.

This clonotype came up a few times. The CDR3 protein is CASSSGLAGALYEQYF. CDR3 in DNA: TGTGCCAGCAGCTCCGGACTAGCGGGGGCCCTCTACGAGCAGTACTTC. The chain has TRBV3-1 and TRBJ2-7; 13 bases are a match to TRBD2. Germline CDR1 and CDR2: LGHDT and YNNKEL (reference sequence). Trimming removed 5 bases from V and 3 bases from J; junction bases left unmatched: 7. CDR3 length: 16 residues.

This chain links TRBV4-3 with TRBJ2-1; the D is unclear. Trimming removed 0 bases at V and 4 bases at J, with 13 bases between. CDR1 and CDR2 (germline): LGHNA, YSLEER. The CDR3 contains 16 residues. The DNA of the CDR3 is TGCGCCAGCAGCCAAGATGACGAGGTTGTGTACAATGAGCAGTTCTTC. It translates to CASSQDDEVVYNEQFF.

The rearrangement uses TRBV6-2 or TRBV6-3 and TRBJ1-2; TRBD1 agrees at 8 bases. The germline V gene encodes CDR1 MNHEY and CDR2 SVGEGT. V lost 2 bases and J lost 2; bases outside the gene matches: 4. The CDR3 covers 15 residues. The CDR3 region is CASSYQRQGNYGYTF. DNA of the CDR3: TGTGCCAGCAGTTACCAGAGACAGGGGAACTATGGCTACACCTTC.

The chain links TRBV20-1 to TRBJ2-3; D is perhaps TRBD1 (5 bases). Germline loops: CDR1 DFQATT, CDR2 SNEGSKA (reference sequence). The V gene lost 6 bases and the J gene lost 2 bases, with 12 bases spanning the gap. The CDR3 sequence is 13 residues long. CDR3 in amino acids: CSAIRQNTDTQYF. The CDR3 DNA reads TGCAGTGCCATCAGACAGAACACAGATACGCAGTATTTT.

This clonotype was observed a few times. The V call is TRBV14, the J call TRBJ2-5, with no clear D. Germline CDR1 SGHDN, CDR2 FVKESK. Trimming stripped 0 bases from V and 4 bases from J, with 6 bases between. This CDR3 region has 13 residues. The CDR3 reads CASSQEQIETQYF. The CDR3 DNA reads as TGTGCCAGCAGCCAAGAACAGATAGAGACCCAGTACTTC. Using reference TRBV14 and TRBJ2-5 for the parts outside the CDR3, the full variable domain is EAGVTQFPSHSVIEKGQTVTLRCDPISGHDNLYWYRRVMGKEIKFLLHFVKESKQDESGMPNNRFLAERTGGTYSTLKVQPAELEDSGVYFCASSQEQIETQYFGPGTRLLVL.

This clonotype was seen a few times. CDR3 bases: TGCAGTGCTAGACAAGGGGATCATGGCTACACCTTC. This translates into CSARQGDHGYTF. The chain combines TRBV20-1 with TRBJ1-2; TRBD1 is a possible D gene (5 bases). V lost 2 bases to trimming and J lost 6 bases, with 10 bases between them. CDR3 length: 12 amino acids. Germline V gene sequence: CDR1 DFQATT, CDR2 SNEGSKA (reference sequence).

The J gene is TRBJ2-3, the V gene TRBV28; D ambiguous. The germline CDR1 and CDR2 sequences are MDHEN and SYDVKM. The CDR3 has 15 residues. With 4 bases removed from V and 7 bases from J, the gap between germline ends came to 18 bases. CDR3 residues: CASSSGGPRVYTQYF. The CDR3 coding sequence is TGTGCCAGCAGTTCCGGCGGCCCCCGAGTATATACGCAGTATTTT.

The gene calls are TRBV5-1 and TRBJ1-2, with TRBD1 matching over 7 bases. The CDR3 runs 13 residues. The germline V gene encodes CDR1 SGHRS and CDR2 YFSETQ. V lost 4 bases to trimming and J lost 10 bases; unmatched junction nucleotides: 10. The CDR3 DNA reads as TGCGCCAGCAGCCCCGGGGACAGAGGCAACTACACCTTC. Residues: CASSPGDRGNYTF.

This clonotype was recorded at least ten times. The genes are TRBV10-3 and TRBJ2-5; 13 bases are shared with TRBD2. This CDR3 is built from 14 residues. Germline V CDR1 and CDR2: ENHRY, SYGVKD. V was clipped by 6 bases and J by 3 bases; unmatched bases: 1. The CDR3 nucleotides read TGTGCCATCAGCGGGACTAGCGGGGAAGAGACCCAGTACTTC. Translated: CAISGTSGEETQYF.

The genes are TRBV28 and TRBJ1-1; 10 bases agree with TRBD1. Germline V gene data show CDR1 as MDHEN and CDR2 as SYDVKM. Germline trimming cut 6 bases from V and 4 bases from J; bases unmatched to any gene: 8. This CDR3 is built from 15 residues. The CDR3 reads CASSPPGQGVTEAFF. For the CDR3, the DNA is TGTGCCAGCAGCCCCCCCGGACAGGGGGTCACTGAAGCTTTCTTT.

The sample holds a few counts of this clonotype. CDR3: CASIPGQGQNEQFF. DNA of the CDR3: TGTGCCAGCATTCCGGGACAGGGGCAGAATGAGCAGTTCTTC. The chain recombines TRBV12-3 or TRBV12-4 with TRBJ2-1; 10 nucleotides agree with TRBD1. The V gene end was trimmed by 7 bases and the J gene end by 7 bases; junction bases not matched to a gene: 7. This CDR3 has 14 amino acids.